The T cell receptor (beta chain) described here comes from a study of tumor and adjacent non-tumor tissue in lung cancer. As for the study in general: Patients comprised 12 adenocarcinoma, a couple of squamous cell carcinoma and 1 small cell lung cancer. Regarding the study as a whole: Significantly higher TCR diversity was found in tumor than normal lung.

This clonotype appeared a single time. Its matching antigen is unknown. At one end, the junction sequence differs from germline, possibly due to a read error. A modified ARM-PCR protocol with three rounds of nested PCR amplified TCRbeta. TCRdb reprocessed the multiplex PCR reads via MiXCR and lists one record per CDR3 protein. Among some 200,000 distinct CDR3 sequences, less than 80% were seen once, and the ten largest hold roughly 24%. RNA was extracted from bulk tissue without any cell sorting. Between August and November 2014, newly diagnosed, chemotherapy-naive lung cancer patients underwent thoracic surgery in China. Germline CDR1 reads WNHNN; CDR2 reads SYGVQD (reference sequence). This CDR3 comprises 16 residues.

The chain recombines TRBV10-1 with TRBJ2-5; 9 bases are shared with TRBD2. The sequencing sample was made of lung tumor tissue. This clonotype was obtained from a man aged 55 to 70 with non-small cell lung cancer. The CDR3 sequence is CANSEASGTPKETQYF. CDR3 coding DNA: TGCGCCAACAGTGAGGCTAGCGGGACGCCCAAGGAGACCCAGTACTTC.